This TCR beta chain was identified during a study of early stage breast cancer tumors. The protocol was immunoSEQ multiplex PCR, while the TCRdb copy is restricted to in-frame clones and leaves out a portion. This sample has roughly 34,000 clones, with around 70% found just once. Trimming took 1 base from V and 8 from J, leaving 12 bases between them. The CDR3 is made up of 15 amino acids. Germline assignment: CDR1 MGHRA and CDR2 YSYEKL. The source material was blood. The genes are TRBV4-1 and TRBJ1-6; no firm D call. This TCR came from a person aged 55 to 75 with breast cancer. The CDR3, as DNA: TGCGCCAGCAGCCAAGGGCGGCAGGTGGATTCACCCCTCCACTTT. This codes for CASSQGRQVDSPLHF.